The rows below give T cell receptor beta chains drawn from one sample of a study of T cells after yellow fever vaccination. MiXCR, run by TCRdb on the 5' RACE reads, gives a single entry per CDR3 protein. The data hold about 340,000 distinct CDR3 sequences, with 8% to 10% observed a single time. The material sequenced was PBMCs, taken on the day of the first yellow fever vaccination. Receptors originate from a young man who received the YFV17D yellow fever vaccine. The CDR3 runs from the conserved cysteine through the conserved F or W. D genes are given only for firm matches. A clone size is listed for some rows: how often the clone was seen (once, few, many), or a class if it is expanded.

>.|16|.|TRBV11-2|TRBJ2-3
TGTGCCAGCAGCTTTCTTTTAGGGGCGAACACAGATACGCAGTATTTT
CASSFLLGANTDTQYF
>TRBD2|15|few|TRBV27|TRBJ2-3
TGTGCCAGCAACCGACTAGCGGGGGATGGAGATACGCAGTATTTT
CASNRLAGDGDTQYF
>TRBD1|17|few|TRBV24-1|TRBJ1-1
TGTGCCACCAGTGATTTGAATGGGGCAGGGGGGACGACTGAAGCTTTCTTT
CATSDLNGAGGTTEAFF
>.|16|.|TRBV5-4|TRBJ2-3
TGTGCCAGCAGCGACAGGACTACCCCCCTGGGTGATACGCAGTATTTT
CASSDRTTPLGDTQYF
>.|12|few|TRBV24-1|TRBJ2-5
TGTGCCACCAGTTTTTACCAAGAGACCCAGTACTTC
CATSFYQETQYF
>TRBD1|15|few|TRBV7-9|TRBJ1-2
TGTGCCAGCAGCTTAGACAGGGGATCAAACTATGGCTACACCTTC
CASSLDRGSNYGYTF
>.|15|.|TRBV5-4|TRBJ2-1
TGTGCCAGCAGCTATAAAACATCGGGCGCCAATGAGCAGTTCTTC
CASSYKTSGANEQFF
>TRBD2|17|few|TRBV20-1|TRBJ2-1
TGCAGTGCTAGACTTATAGCGGGGGGGGTCGGTGGCGATGAGCAGTTCTTC
CSARLIAGGVGGDEQFF
>.|13|.|TRBV6-2/TRBV6-3|TRBJ2-1
TGTGCCAGCAGTTATTACAGGTTGGATGAGCAGTTCTTC
CASSYYRLDEQFF
>.|12|few|TRBV30|TRBJ2-1
TGTGCCTGGAGTTTCCAGGCTAATGAGCAGTTCTTC
CAWSFQANEQFF
>.|12|few|TRBV20-1|TRBJ2-3
TGCAGTGCTAGAGATAGGACGGATACGCAGTATTTT
CSARDRTDTQYF
>.|13|many|TRBV7-2|TRBJ2-3
TGTGCCAGCAGCGACACGGACACAGATACGCAGTATTTT
CASSDTDTDTQYF
>TRBD2|16|.|TRBV7-9|TRBJ2-1
TGTGCCAGCAGCTTCCCCGGGACTAGCGGATACAATGAGCAGTTCTTC
CASSFPGTSGYNEQFF
>.|13|few|TRBV5-1|TRBJ2-5
TGCGCCAGCAGCATGGGGGTCTCGGAGACCCAGTACTTC
CASSMGVSETQYF
>.|12|many|TRBV5-6|TRBJ2-5
TGTGCCAGCGGCGGGACGGTGGAGACCCAGTACTTC
CASGGTVETQYF
>.|14|few|TRBV5-1|TRBJ2-7
TGCGCCAGCAGGTGGGGGTCGGGTTTGGACGAGCAGTACTTC
CASRWGSGLDEQYF
>TRBD2|16|.|TRBV15|TRBJ2-3
TGTGCCACCAGCAGAGATCGGAGCGGGGCAGCAGATACGCAGTATTTT
CATSRDRSGAADTQYF
>TRBD1|14|few|TRBV24-1|TRBJ2-7
TGTGCCACCAGTGCGGGACAGGGGTCCTACGAGCAGTACTTC
CATSAGQGSYEQYF
>TRBD2|16|.|TRBV19|TRBJ2-1
TGTGCCAGTAGTATAGCGACTAGCGGGGGGGAGAATGAGCAGTTCTTC
CASSIATSGGENEQFF
>TRBD2|15|many|TRBV6-1|TRBJ2-3
TGTGCCAGCTGGACTAGCGGGGCCAGCACAGATACGCAGTATTTT
CASWTSGASTDTQYF
>.|14|many|TRBV5-1|TRBJ2-2
TGCGCCAGCAGCCTGGACCCAGGGACCGGGGAGCTGTTTTTT
CASSLDPGTGELFF
>.|13|.|TRBV5-6|TRBJ1-5
TGTGCCAGCAGTTGGGCCGGCGGTCAGCCCCAGCATTTT
CASSWAGGQPQHF
>.|12|many|TRBV29-1|TRBJ1-1
TGCAGCGTTGGATCCGGGGGCGTGGAAGCTTTCTTT
CSVGSGGVEAFF
>TRBD1|16|.|TRBV12-3/TRBV12-4|TRBJ2-3
TGTGCCAGCAGTTTTCTCCGGGACAGAGTACCAGATACGCAGTATTTT
CASSFLRDRVPDTQYF
>.|15|.|TRBV7-3|TRBJ1-6
TGTGCCAGCAGCTTAGACGGACCCCATAATTCACCCCTCCACTTT
CASSLDGPHNSPLHF
>.|13|.|TRBV29-1|TRBJ2-4
TGCAGCGTTGATCGGCTAGCCAAAAACATTCAGTACTTC
CSVDRLAKNIQYF
>TRBD1|16|.|TRBV11-2|TRBJ1-1
TGTGCCAGCAGCTTAGCCCCAGGGGGCGCGAGGACTGAAGCTTTCTTT
CASSLAPGGARTEAFF
>.|17|.|TRBV3-1|TRBJ2-1
TGTGCCTGCAGCACCCGGCGACAGTTATCCCGGTACAATGAGCAGTTCTTC
CACSTRRQLSRYNEQFF
>TRBD2|16|few|TRBV4-1|TRBJ2-3
TGCGCCAGCAGCCCCCGGACTAGCGGGGGCTGGGATACGCAGTATTTT
CASSPRTSGGWDTQYF
>TRBD2|15|few|TRBV7-9|TRBJ2-4
TGTGCCAGCAGCTTCTCGGACGGCCGGGGGGTTAGTCAGTACTTC
CASSFSDGRGVSQYF
>TRBD1|15|many|TRBV5-1|TRBJ2-2
TGCGCCAGCAGCCCGGGACAGGGGTGGACCGGGGAGCTGTTTTTT
CASSPGQGWTGELFF
>TRBD1|15|few|TRBV7-2|TRBJ2-7
TGTGCCAGCAGCTTCCGGGACAGGGGGTTTCTGGAGCAGTACTTC
CASSFRDRGFLEQYF
>.|13|.|TRBV5-1|TRBJ1-1
TGCGCCAGCACCGGGACTTTGAACACTGAAGCTTTCTTT
CASTGTLNTEAFF
>.|12|few|TRBV20-1|TRBJ2-5
TGCAGTGCCCCTGTGGCTATGGAGACCCAGTACTTC
CSAPVAMETQYF
>.|14|few|TRBV20-1|TRBJ2-2
TGCAGTGCTAGAGTGAGGGCTTCAACCGGGGAGCTGTTTTTT
CSARVRASTGELFF
>.|15|few|TRBV7-6|TRBJ2-3
TGTGCCAGCAGCTTAACAGGCCACTTCACAGATACGCAGTATTTT
CASSLTGHFTDTQYF
>.|14|.|TRBV19|TRBJ1-1
TGTGCCAGTAGTATTGTCGTGAGGGGAACTGAAGCTTTCTTT
CASSIVVRGTEAFF
>.|14|.|TRBV27|TRBJ2-1
TGTGCCAGCAGCCACTCCAAAAGTCCATACCGGTGGTTCTTC
CASSHSKSPYRWFF
>TRBD1|16|few|TRBV6-1|TRBJ1-1
TGTGCCAGCAGTCGAACAAACAGGGGACCCGTCACTGAAGCTTTCTTT
CASSRTNRGPVTEAFF
>.|16|many|TRBV2|TRBJ2-7
TGTGCCAGCAGTGAGCATGTCTGGGCCAGTGACTACGAGCAGTACTTC
CASSEHVWASDYEQYF
>.|14|few|TRBV4-3|TRBJ1-1
TGCGCCAGCAGCCAAGCCTGGGCAGGGGCGAGAGCTTTCTTT
CASSQAWAGARAFF
>TRBD2|15|few|TRBV19|TRBJ2-1
TGTGCCAGTAGCCTGGGACTAGCGAGGGAAGATGAGCAGTTCTTC
CASSLGLAREDEQFF
>.|12|.|TRBV12-5|TRBJ1-1
TGTGCTAGCAATTATCAGAACACTGAAGCTTTCTTT
CASNYQNTEAFF
>.|17|few|TRBV19|TRBJ2-6
TGTGCCAGTAGTACCGGGACGGTACTAACTGGGGCCAACGTCCTGACTTTC
CASSTGTVLTGANVLTF
>TRBD1|16|few|TRBV6-5|TRBJ1-1
TGTGCCAGCAGCCCTAGTAGGACAGGACAGAACACTGAAGCTTTCTTT
CASSPSRTGQNTEAFF
>.|16|.|TRBV20-1|TRBJ2-2
TGCAGTGCTACGTGGGTGCCCGAAACTAACACCGGGGAGCTGTTTTTT
CSATWVPETNTGELFF
>.|17|few|TRBV18|TRBJ2-1
TGTGCCAGCTCACCACAGGTGGTCGCAAGCTCCTACAATGAGCAGTTCTTC
CASSPQVVASSYNEQFF
>TRBD2|17|few|TRBV5-1|TRBJ2-5
TGCGCCAGCAGCCACCTCCCCGGGACTAGCGGGGGGAAGACCCAGTACTTC
CASSHLPGTSGGKTQYF
>TRBD1|14|many|TRBV20-1|TRBJ2-7
TGCAGTGCTGCTGGGACAGGGTCGGCCGGGGAGCAGTACTTC
CSAAGTGSAGEQYF
>TRBD2|15|few|TRBV12-3/TRBV12-4|TRBJ2-7
TGTGCCAGCAGTTTCTTGACGGGGGGCTCCTACGAGCAGTACTTC
CASSFLTGGSYEQYF